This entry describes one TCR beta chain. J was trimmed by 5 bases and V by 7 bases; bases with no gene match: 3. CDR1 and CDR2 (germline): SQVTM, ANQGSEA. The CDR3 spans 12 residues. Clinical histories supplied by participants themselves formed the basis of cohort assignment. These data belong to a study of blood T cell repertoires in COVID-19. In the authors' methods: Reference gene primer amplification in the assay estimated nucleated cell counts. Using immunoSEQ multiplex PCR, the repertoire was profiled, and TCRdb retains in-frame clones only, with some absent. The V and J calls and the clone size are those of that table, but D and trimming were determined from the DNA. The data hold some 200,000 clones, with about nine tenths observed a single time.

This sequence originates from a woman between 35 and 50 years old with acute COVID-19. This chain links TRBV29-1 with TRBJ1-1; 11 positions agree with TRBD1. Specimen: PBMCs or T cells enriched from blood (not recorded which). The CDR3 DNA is TGCAGCGGCGGACAGGGGGCGACTGAAGCTTTCTTT. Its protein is CSGGQGATEAFF.